The 18 T cell receptor beta chains presented below share a single source sample, sequenced in a study of cytotoxic CD8 clonotypes in ibrutinib-treated CLL. Sequencing used immunoSEQ multiplex PCR; TCRdb keeps in-frame clones, though not all of them. Of approximately 340,000 clones in the sample, over 60% were seen once. The source material was PBMCs, sampled after 36 months of ibrutinib treatment. All receptors come from a human donor with chronic lymphocytic leukemia.

CDR3 protein: CASSLTGGQETQYF. The CDR3 nucleotides are TGTGCCAGCAGCCTAACGGGGGGGCAAGAGACCCAGTACTTC. The rearrangement uses TRBV9 and TRBJ2-5, with 8 nucleotides matching TRBD2. The V gene end was trimmed by 4 bases and the J gene end by 2 bases; junction bases not matched to a gene: 4. The germline gives CDR1 SGDLS, CDR2 YYNGEE. The CDR3 loop spans 14 amino acids.

In nucleotides, the CDR3 is TGCGCCAGCAGCCAAGGACAGGGGTATAACACTGAAGCTTTCTTT. Translated, it gives CASSQGQGYNTEAFF. The chain links TRBV4-3 to TRBJ1-1; TRBD1 matches at 8 bases. CDR1 and CDR2 from the germline V gene are LGHNA and YSLEER. The CDR3 covers 15 residues. J gave up 2 bases and V 1 base, and 3 bases lay outside the gene matches.

This sequence joins TRBV19 and TRBJ1-4; D gene unclear. This CDR3 is 12 amino acids long. V was clipped by 3 bases and J by 8 bases, with 7 bases between them. Germline values: CDR1 LNHDA, CDR2 SQIVND (reference sequence). CDR3 sequence reads: CASSMQREKLFF. In DNA, the CDR3 is TGTGCCAGTAGTATGCAGAGGGAAAAACTGTTTTTT.

This chain connects TRBV4-3 to TRBJ2-1; the D gene could be TRBD1 or TRBD2 (5 bases each). V was shortened by 0 bases and J by 5 bases, with 11 bases between the two germline ends. The CDR3 runs to 15 residues. Germline loops: CDR1 LGHNA, CDR2 YSLEER. In DNA form, the CDR3 reads TGCGCCAGCAGCCAAGACGGACTGGGGGACAATGAGCAGTTCTTC. It specifies CASSQDGLGDNEQFF.

The chain couples TRBV6-5 to TRBJ1-6, with TRBD1 identical over 7 bases. Trimming at V came to 0 bases and at J to 10 bases, leaving 6 bases not matched to a gene. CDR3 length: 15 residues. The V gene's germline CDR1 is MNHEY and CDR2 SVGAGI. In DNA, the CDR3 is TGTGCCAGCAGTTACTCGAAAGGGGGCCCCTCACCCCTCCACTTT. Translation: CASSYSKGGPSPLHF.

The rearrangement uses TRBV7-6 and TRBJ2-7, with D hard to call. This CDR3 has 15 residues. Germline V gene lookup returns CDR1 SGHVS and CDR2 FNYEAQ. V lost 1 base, J lost 3 bases, and 13 bases lay in between. The CDR3 here is CASSLVSSHFYEQYF. The DNA for the CDR3 is TGTGCCAGCAGCTTAGTATCGAGCCATTTCTACGAGCAGTACTTC. The whole variable domain, filled in from reference TRBV7-6 and TRBJ2-7, reads GAGVSQSPRYKVTKRGQDVALRCDPISGHVSLYWYRQALGQGPEFLTYFNYEAQQDKSGLPNDRFSAERPEGSISTLTIQRTEQRDSAMYRCASSLVSSHFYEQYFGPGTRLTVT.

Concerning this clone itself: Other nucleotide sequences from this sample produce the same CDR3. The V call is TRBV29-1, the J call TRBJ2-7, with a tentative D call TRBD1 (6 bases). CDR1 is SQVTM and CDR2 is ANQGSEA in the germline V gene. The CDR3 is 11 amino acids. V dropped 2 bases and J dropped 4 bases, with 6 bases sitting between them. CDR3 nucleotides: TGCAGCGTTGAAAGGGGGTACGAGCAGTACTTC. Amino acids: CSVERGYEQYF.

The chain links TRBV6-5 to TRBJ2-7, with D possibly matching TRBD1 (6 bases). Per the germline V gene, CDR1 is MNHEY and CDR2 is SVGAGI. The CDR3 extends over 14 amino acids. Trimming pared 4 bases from V and 0 bases from J, leaving 10 bases between. The CDR3 here is CASSWGHSSYEQYF. In DNA, the CDR3 is TGTGCCAGCAGTTGGGGACACTCCTCCTACGAGCAGTACTTC.

This clone was seen a handful of times. The chain has TRBV10-3 and TRBJ2-3; 11 bases align to TRBD2. The J segment lost 3 bases and the V segment lost 6 bases, leaving 5 bases of the junction unmatched. The CDR3 spans 15 residues. Germline lookup yields CDR1 ENHRY and CDR2 SYGVKD. CDR3 protein: CAIRTSGAGTDTQYF. The CDR3 DNA is TGTGCCATCAGGACTAGCGGGGCGGGGACAGATACGCAGTATTTT.

This rearrangement joins TRBV11-2 to TRBJ2-5; D gene unclear. The CDR3 covers 14 residues. The V gene's germline CDR1 is SGHAT and CDR2 FQNNGV. The V end lost 7 bases, the J end lost 2 bases, and 14 bases lay between the germline ends. The CDR3 protein is CASKNRLMQETQYF. The CDR3 DNA reads as TGTGCCAGCAAAAATAGGCTGATGCAAGAGACCCAGTACTTC.

This chain connects TRBV4-1 to TRBJ1-6, with 7 bases aligning to TRBD1. The germline CDR1 and CDR2 sequences are MGHRA and YSYEKL. V trimming: 4 bases; J trimming: 7 bases; junction bases outside the gene matches: 7. The CDR3 spans 15 residues. This chain's CDR3 is CASSRMEGANSPLHF. The DNA of the CDR3 is TGCGCCAGCAGCCGCATGGAGGGGGCGAATTCACCCCTCCACTTT.

This clone was picked up a small number of times. The CDR3 loop is CASSQAGQRYGYTF. The CDR3 region has the DNA TGCGCCAGCAGCCAAGCGGGACAGAGGTATGGCTACACCTTC. The genes are TRBV4-3 and TRBJ1-2, with TRBD1 matching over 7 bases. The J segment lost 5 bases and the V segment lost 1 base, leaving 4 bases of the junction unmatched. Germline-derived CDR1 and CDR2 are LGHNA and YSLEER. The CDR3 length is 14 residues.

This clone appeared a few times. This chain joins TRBV2 and TRBJ2-4; 12 bases line up with TRBD2. The trim removed 2 bases at V and 15 bases at J, leaving 5 bases unmatched. CDR3 size: 13 residues. The germline gives CDR1 SNHLY, CDR2 FYNNEI. The CDR3 is CASSESSGGALYF. CDR3 bases: TGTGCCAGCAGTGAATCTAGCGGGGGGGCCCTGTACTTC.

V is TRBV7-2 and J is TRBJ2-2; D is ambiguous. The CDR3 loop spans 18 amino acids. Germline V gene lookup returns CDR1 SGHTA and CDR2 FQGNSA. V lost 5 bases, J lost 0 bases, and 19 bases lay in between. The DNA of the CDR3 is TGTGCCAGCAGCCGGGTTCTAGTTCGATTCGCGAACACCGGGGAGCTGTTTTTT. Translating gives CASSRVLVRFANTGELFF.

V is TRBV5-4 and J is TRBJ2-1; the D gene is possibly TRBD1 (6 bases). The V end lost 1 base, the J end lost 8 bases, and 16 bases lay between the germline ends. Germline lookup yields CDR1 SGHNT and CDR2 YYREEE (reference sequence). CDR3 size: 15 residues. The chain's CDR3 is CASSLSSGVPDEQFF. The CDR3 DNA is TGTGCCAGCAGCTTGAGTTCAGGGGTCCCCGATGAGCAGTTCTTC.

This chain connects TRBV4-1 to TRBJ1-4, with no clear D. This CDR3 is built from 15 residues. V lost 0 bases and J 3 bases, leaving 8 bases between the germline ends. CDR1 MGHRA and CDR2 YSYEKL come from the germline V gene. CDR3 amino acids: CASSQEKVANEKLFF. CDR3 DNA: TGCGCCAGCAGCCAAGAAAAGGTGGCTAATGAAAAACTGTTTTTT.

This chain links TRBV5-1 with TRBJ2-5; a weak D match, TRBD2 (6 bases). Trimming pared 0 bases from V and 5 bases from J, leaving 11 bases between. Germline V gene data show CDR1 as SGHRS and CDR2 as YFSETQ. This CDR3 region has 14 residues. The CDR3 region has the DNA TGCGCCAGCAGCTTGGGCGGACTACGGGAGACCCAGTACTTC. This translates into CASSLGGLRETQYF.

Concerning this clone: This same CDR3 is encoded by further DNA sequences in the sample. This chain joins TRBV7-3 and TRBJ2-3; D unresolved. The CDR3 has 13 amino acids. Between the trimmed V and J ends, which lost 0 bases and 9 bases, there was a span of 10 bases. Germline assignment: CDR1 SGHTA and CDR2 FQGTGA. The CDR3 DNA reads as TGTGCCAGCAGCTTAACTCGCCTAGACACGCAGTATTTT. This translates into CASSLTRLDTQYF.